Listed below are T cell receptor beta chains from one sample, sequenced in a study of human T cells and chemical hapten exposure. TCRdb re-analysed the RACE reads in MiXCR, keeping a single row per CDR3 protein. Of some 350,000 distinct CDR3 sequences detected, about 6.9% appear once; the ten largest clones hold around 6%. Sequencing used whole blood, obtained in connection with sensitization to the hapten diphenylcyclopropenone (DPC). These receptor sequences come from a woman between 18 and 29 years old with alopecia areata. Some clones in this sample may be carry-over from other donors' samples. The CDR3 runs from the conserved cysteine through the conserved F or W. Each record gives: D gene, J gene, V gene, clone size, CDR3 protein, CDR3 DNA. D genes are given only for firm matches. Not all rows give a size; the values are once, few, many and, for expanded clones, a class.

>.|TRBJ2-1|TRBV5-1|.
CASSSGGTVTGNEQFF
TGCGCCAGCAGCTCTGGGGGGACAGTTACGGGCAATGAGCAGTTCTTC
>.|TRBJ1-6|TRBV6-2/TRBV6-3|many
CASNRAADSPLHF
TGTGCCAGCAACAGGGCAGCGGATTCACCCCTCCACTTT
>.|TRBJ2-1|TRBV10-3|.
CAISGSNSQGAGEQFF
TGTGCCATCAGTGGAAGCAATTCACAGGGTGCGGGGGAGCAGTTCTTC
>.|TRBJ1-3|TRBV7-2|.
CASSLGFGGEFSSGNTIYF
TGTGCCAGCAGCTTAGGGTTTGGCGGAGAATTTTCCTCTGGAAACACCATATATTTT
>.|TRBJ2-7|TRBV6-5|many
CASSQTDPSSYEQYF
TGTGCCAGCAGTCAGACAGATCCTTCATCCTACGAGCAGTACTTC
>TRBD1|TRBJ2-1|TRBV6-5|few
CASSYLRGTVNEQFF
TGTGCCAGCAGTTACCTACGAGGGACAGTCAATGAGCAGTTCTTC
>TRBD1|TRBJ1-6|TRBV12-3/TRBV12-4|many
CASNNRGDSGSPLHF
TGTGCCAGCAACAACAGGGGAGACTCTGGTTCACCCCTCCACTTT
>.|TRBJ1-1|TRBV6-1|many
CASSESQGTEAFF
TGTGCCAGCAGTGAATCCCAAGGGACTGAAGCTTTCTTT
>TRBD1|TRBJ2-1|TRBV6-5|.
CASSLGQDPEQFF
TGTGCCAGCAGTTTGGGACAGGATCCTGAGCAGTTCTTC
>.|TRBJ2-7|TRBV4-3|few
CASSTGPTREQYF
TGCGCCAGCAGCACCGGTCCTACTCGGGAGCAGTACTTC
>.|TRBJ1-1|TRBV7-4|few
CASRTLSSRMNTEAFF
TGTGCCAGCCGAACCCTCTCAAGCCGCATGAACACTGAAGCTTTCTTT
>.|TRBJ1-6|TRBV18|few
CASSPDWEGSPLHF
TGTGCCAGCTCTCCGGACTGGGAGGGATCACCCCTCCACTTT
>.|TRBJ1-1|TRBV5-6|many
CASSRGPMEAFF
TGTGCCAGCAGCCGAGGACCCATGGAAGCTTTCTTT
>.|TRBJ1-5|TRBV7-9|many
CASSLDTESNQPQHF
TGTGCCAGCAGCTTGGACACAGAGAGCAATCAGCCCCAGCATTTT
>TRBD1|TRBJ2-7|TRBV6-1|many
CASRDRGSPYF
TGTGCCAGCAGGGACAGGGGTTCTCCGTACTTC
>.|TRBJ1-5|TRBV6-2/TRBV6-3|.
CASSYGGLFRPQHF
TGTGCCAGCAGTTACGGCGGACTCTTCCGGCCCCAGCATTTT
>TRBD2|TRBJ2-3|TRBV28|few
CASSFFAGGPRADTQYF
TGTGCCAGCAGTTTCTTTGCGGGGGGGCCCAGGGCAGATACGCAGTATTTT
>.|TRBJ1-5|TRBV6-5|few
CASSRQTEQPQHF
TGTGCCAGCAGCCGACAAACAGAGCAGCCCCAGCATTTT
>.|TRBJ1-2|TRBV20-1|many
CSGNRQATGYGYTF
TGCAGTGGAAACCGACAGGCAACGGGCTATGGCTACACCTTC
>TRBD1|TRBJ2-3|TRBV6-5|many
CASSYSRQGGDTQYF
TGTGCCAGCAGTTACTCCCGACAGGGGGGCGATACGCAGTATTTT
>.|TRBJ1-2|TRBV18|few
CASLLHNQNYGYTF
TGTGCCAGCTTGTTACACAATCAAAACTATGGCTACACCTTC
>.|TRBJ2-7|TRBV9|few
CASSVGVSSYEQYF
TGTGCCAGCAGCGTTGGGGTGAGCTCCTACGAGCAGTACTTC
>TRBD1|TRBJ1-6|TRBV6-5|many
CASSLKPGQGNSPLHF
TGTGCCAGCAGTTTAAAGCCGGGACAGGGAAATTCACCCCTCCACTTT
>TRBD1|TRBJ1-1|TRBV20-1|many
CSAKDRGALGTEAFF
TGCAGTGCCAAAGACAGGGGGGCGCTCGGGACTGAAGCTTTCTTT
>.|TRBJ1-1|TRBV6-2/TRBV6-3|many
CASSYQTGNTEAFF
TGTGCCAGCAGTTACCAGACAGGGAACACTGAAGCTTTCTTT
>.|TRBJ2-2|TRBV2|.
CASKRDNTGELFF
TGTGCCAGCAAGAGGGATAACACCGGGGAGCTGTTTTTT
>.|TRBJ2-7|TRBV20-1|.
CSARVPSAAEQYF
TGCAGTGCTAGAGTTCCCTCGGCGGCCGAGCAGTACTTC